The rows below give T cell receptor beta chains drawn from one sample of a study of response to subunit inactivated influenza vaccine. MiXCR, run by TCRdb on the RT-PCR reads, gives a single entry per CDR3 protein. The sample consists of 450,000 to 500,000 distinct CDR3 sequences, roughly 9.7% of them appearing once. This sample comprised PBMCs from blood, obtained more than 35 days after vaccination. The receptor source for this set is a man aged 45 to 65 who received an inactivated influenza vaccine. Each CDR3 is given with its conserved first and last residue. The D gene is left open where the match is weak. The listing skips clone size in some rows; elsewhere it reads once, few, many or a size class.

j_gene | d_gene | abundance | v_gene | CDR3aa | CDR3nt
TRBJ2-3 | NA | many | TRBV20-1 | CSASQAVTDTQYF | TGCAGTGCTTCGCAAGCTGTCACAGATACGCAGTATTTT
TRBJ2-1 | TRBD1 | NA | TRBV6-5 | CASSYSWTGAYNEQFF | TGTGCCAGCAGTTACTCGTGGACAGGGGCCTACAATGAGCAGTTCTTC
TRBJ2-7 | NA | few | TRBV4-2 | CASSQDGTPTYEQYF | TGTGCCAGCAGCCAAGATGGGACACCAACCTACGAGCAGTACTTC
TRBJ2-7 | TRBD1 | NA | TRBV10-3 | CAISVQGATYEQYF | TGTGCCATCAGTGTACAGGGGGCAACTTACGAGCAGTACTTC
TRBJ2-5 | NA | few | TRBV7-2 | CASSFYSPTQYF | TGTGCCAGCAGCTTCTACAGTCCGACCCAGTACTTC
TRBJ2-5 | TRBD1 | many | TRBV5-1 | CASSPGTGVETQYF | TGCGCCAGCAGTCCCGGGACAGGTGTGGAGACCCAGTACTTC
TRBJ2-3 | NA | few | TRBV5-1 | CASSSLDTGTDTQYF | TGCGCCAGCAGCTCTCTGGACACAGGCACAGATACGCAGTATTTT
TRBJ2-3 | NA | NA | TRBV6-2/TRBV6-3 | CASSPGRGQYF | TGTGCCAGCAGCCCCGGCCGGGGTCAGTATTTT
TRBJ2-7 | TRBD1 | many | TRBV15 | CATSRATGLSSYEQYF | TGTGCCACCAGCAGGGCGACAGGGCTGAGCTCCTACGAGCAGTACTTC
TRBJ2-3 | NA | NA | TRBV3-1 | CASSQDRRTSPDTQYF | TGTGCCAGCAGCCAAGATCGTCGGACATCTCCAGATACGCAGTATTTT
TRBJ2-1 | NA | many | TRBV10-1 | CASSESAQGQFF | TGCGCCAGCAGTGAGTCGGCGCAGGGGCAGTTCTTC
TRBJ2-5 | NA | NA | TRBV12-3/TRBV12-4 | CASSRHYGETQYF | TGTGCCAGCAGTCGACACTATGGGGAGACCCAGTACTTC
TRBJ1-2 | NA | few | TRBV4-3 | CASSQRQRDGYGYTF | TGCGCCAGCAGCCAGCGTCAGAGAGATGGCTATGGCTACACCTTC
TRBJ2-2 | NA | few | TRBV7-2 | CASRGGLLGTGELFF | TGTGCCAGCAGGGGGGGACTCCTCGGCACCGGGGAGCTGTTTTTT
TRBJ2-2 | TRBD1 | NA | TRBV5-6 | CASSLRDRVNTGELFF | TGTGCCAGCAGCTTACGGGACAGGGTAAACACCGGGGAGCTGTTTTTT
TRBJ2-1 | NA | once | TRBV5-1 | CASSPSDWSYNEQFF | TGCGCCAGCAGCCCATCGGACTGGTCCTACAATGAGCAGTTCTTC
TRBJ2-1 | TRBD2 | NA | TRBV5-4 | CASTPGTSGNEQFF | TGTGCCAGCACCCCGGGGACTAGCGGGAATGAGCAGTTCTTC
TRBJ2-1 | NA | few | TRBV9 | CASSPPSTYNEQFF | TGTGCCAGCAGCCCCCCGAGTACCTACAATGAGCAGTTCTTC
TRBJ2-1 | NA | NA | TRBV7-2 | CASSAAGIRSFGEQFF | TGTGCCAGCAGCGCAGCGGGTATCCGTTCATTCGGTGAGCAGTTCTTC
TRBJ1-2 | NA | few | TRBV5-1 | CASSLDRRPVADGYTF | TGCGCCAGCAGCTTGGACAGACGACCGGTGGCGGATGGCTACACCTTC
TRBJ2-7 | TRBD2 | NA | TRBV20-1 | CSAWTGGEQYF | TGCAGTGCTTGGACGGGGGGGGAGCAGTACTTC
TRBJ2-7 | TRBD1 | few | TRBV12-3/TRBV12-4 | CASSWDRELPYEQYF | TGTGCCAGCAGTTGGGACAGGGAGCTTCCCTACGAGCAGTACTTC
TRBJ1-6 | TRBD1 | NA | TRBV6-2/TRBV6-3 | CASSYRTGASPLHF | TGTGCCAGCAGTTACCGGACAGGGGCGTCACCCCTCCACTTT
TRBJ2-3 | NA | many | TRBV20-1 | CSASGPKPDTQYF | TGCAGTGCTAGCGGTCCCAAGCCAGATACGCAGTATTTT
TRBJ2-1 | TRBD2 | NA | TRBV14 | CASSQTGGGPGNEQFF | TGTGCCAGCAGCCAAACGGGGGGAGGGCCCGGTAATGAGCAGTTCTTC
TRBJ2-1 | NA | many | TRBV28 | CASSINEQFF | TGTGCCAGCAGTATCAATGAGCAGTTCTTC
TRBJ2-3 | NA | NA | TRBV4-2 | CASSQEASSRADTQNF | TGTGCCAGCAGCCAAGAAGCTTCCTCCCGGGCAGATACGCAGAATTTT
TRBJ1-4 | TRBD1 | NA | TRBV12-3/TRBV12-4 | CASSRDRANEKLFF | TGTGCCAGCAGCCGCGACAGGGCTAATGAAAAACTGTTTTTT
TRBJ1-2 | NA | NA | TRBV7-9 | CASSLVAAGGYTF | TGTGCCAGCAGCCTGGTTGCGGCGGGGGGCTACACCTTC
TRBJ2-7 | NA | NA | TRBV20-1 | CSAQPGQSYEQYF | TGCAGTGCCCAACCGGGACAATCCTACGAGCAGTACTTC
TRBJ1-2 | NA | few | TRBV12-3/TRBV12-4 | CASSSGSRYGYTF | TGTGCCAGCAGTTCCGGGTCGCGGTATGGCTACACCTTC
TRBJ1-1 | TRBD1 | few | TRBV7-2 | CASSPRDSPWGTEAFF | TGTGCCAGCAGCCCCCGGGACAGCCCATGGGGCACTGAAGCTTTCTTT
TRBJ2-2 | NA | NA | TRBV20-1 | CSASGTLNTGELFF | TGCAGTGCTTCCGGGACTTTGAACACCGGGGAGCTGTTTTTT
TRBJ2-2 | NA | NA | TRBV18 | CASSPEGKLFF | TGTGCCAGCTCACCAGAAGGGAAGCTGTTTTTT
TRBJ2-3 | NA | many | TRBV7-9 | CASRPRAGESTDTQYF | TGTGCCAGCAGACCAAGGGCAGGGGAAAGCACAGATACGCAGTATTTT
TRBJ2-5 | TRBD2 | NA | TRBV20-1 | CCARDRPSGGYQETQYF | TGCTGTGCTAGAGACCGCCCTAGCGGGGGGTACCAAGAGACCCAGTACTTC
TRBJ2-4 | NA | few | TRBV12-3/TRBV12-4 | CASSLVEGGFAKNIQYF | TGTGCCAGCAGTTTAGTCGAGGGGGGCTTCGCCAAAAACATTCAGTACTTC
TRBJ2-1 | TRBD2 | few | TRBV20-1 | CSAREHPGLAGIEQFF | TGCAGTGCTAGAGAACATCCGGGACTAGCCGGAATTGAGCAGTTCTTC
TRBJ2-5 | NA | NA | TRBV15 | CATSRENQETQYF | TGTGCCACCAGCAGAGAAAACCAAGAGACCCAGTACTTC
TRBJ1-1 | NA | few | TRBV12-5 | CASGLKFMLTERGTEAFF | TGTGCTAGTGGTCTCAAATTCATGCTGACGGAACGAGGGACTGAAGCTTTCTTT
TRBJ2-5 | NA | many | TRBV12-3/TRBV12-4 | CASRGVGETQYF | TGTGCCAGTCGCGGGGTCGGAGAGACCCAGTACTTC
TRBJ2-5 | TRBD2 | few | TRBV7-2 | CASSSNQRGPETQYF | TGTGCCAGCAGCTCCAACCAGCGGGGGCCCGAAACCCAGTACTTC
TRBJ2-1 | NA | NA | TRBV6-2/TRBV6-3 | CASSYLGAVGEQFF | TGTGCCAGCAGTTACTTAGGCGCGGTAGGAGAGCAGTTCTTC
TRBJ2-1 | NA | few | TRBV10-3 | CAIGPGLAAYNEQFF | TGTGCCATCGGTCCGGGGCTAGCAGCTTACAATGAGCAGTTCTTC
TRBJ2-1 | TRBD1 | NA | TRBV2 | CASSMDRGNNEQFF | TGTGCCAGCAGTATGGACAGGGGAAACAATGAGCAGTTCTTC
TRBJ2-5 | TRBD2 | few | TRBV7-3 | CASSPTGSGSRRETQYF | TGTGCCAGCAGCCCGACGGGCAGCGGGAGTCGAAGGGAGACCCAGTACTTC